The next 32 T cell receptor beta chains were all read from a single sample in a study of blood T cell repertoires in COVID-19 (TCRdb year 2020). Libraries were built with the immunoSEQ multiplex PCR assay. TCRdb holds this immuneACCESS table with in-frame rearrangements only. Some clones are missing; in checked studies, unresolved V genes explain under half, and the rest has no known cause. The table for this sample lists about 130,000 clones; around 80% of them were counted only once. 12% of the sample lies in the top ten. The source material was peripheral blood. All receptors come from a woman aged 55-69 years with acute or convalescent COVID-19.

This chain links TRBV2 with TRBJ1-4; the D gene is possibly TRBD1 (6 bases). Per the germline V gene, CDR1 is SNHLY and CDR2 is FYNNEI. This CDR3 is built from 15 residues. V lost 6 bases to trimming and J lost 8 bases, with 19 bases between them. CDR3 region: CASSRGGAVGEKLFF. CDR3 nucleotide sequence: TGTGCCAGCAGCAGGGGAGGGGCCGTGGGAGAAAAACTGTTTTTT.

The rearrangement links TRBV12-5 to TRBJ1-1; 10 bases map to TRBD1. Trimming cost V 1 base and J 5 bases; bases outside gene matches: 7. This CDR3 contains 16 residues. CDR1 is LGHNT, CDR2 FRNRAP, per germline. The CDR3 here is CASGLATGTGDTEAFF. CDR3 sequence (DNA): TGTGCTAGTGGTTTGGCTACCGGGACAGGGGATACTGAAGCTTTCTTT.

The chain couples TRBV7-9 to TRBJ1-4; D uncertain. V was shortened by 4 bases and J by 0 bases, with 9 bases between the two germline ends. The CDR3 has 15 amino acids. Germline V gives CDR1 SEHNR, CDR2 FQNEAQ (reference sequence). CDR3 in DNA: TGTGCCAGCAGCTGGGAGTCTGCAACTAATGAAAAACTGTTTTTT. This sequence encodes CASSWESATNEKLFF.

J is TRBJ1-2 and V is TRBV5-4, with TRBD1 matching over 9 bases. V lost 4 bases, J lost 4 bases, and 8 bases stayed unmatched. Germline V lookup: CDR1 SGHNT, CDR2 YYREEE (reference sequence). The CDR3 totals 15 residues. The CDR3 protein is CASSLGTGLIYGYTF. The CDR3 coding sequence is TGTGCCAGCAGCCTCGGGACAGGGCTAATCTATGGCTACACCTTC.

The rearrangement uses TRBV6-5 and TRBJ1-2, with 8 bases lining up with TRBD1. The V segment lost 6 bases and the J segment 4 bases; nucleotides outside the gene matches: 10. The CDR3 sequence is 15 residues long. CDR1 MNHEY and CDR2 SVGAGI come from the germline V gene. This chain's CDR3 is CASRPQGATIYGYTF. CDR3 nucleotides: TGTGCCAGCAGGCCCCAGGGGGCGACTATCTATGGCTACACCTTC.

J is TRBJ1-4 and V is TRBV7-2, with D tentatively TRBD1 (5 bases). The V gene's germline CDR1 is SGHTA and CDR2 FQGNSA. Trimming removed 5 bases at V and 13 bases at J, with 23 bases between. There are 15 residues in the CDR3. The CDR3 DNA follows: TGTGCCAGCAGCCGTTCCCGGGACTCCTCGGGCGGACTGTTTTTT. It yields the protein CASSRSRDSSGGLFF.

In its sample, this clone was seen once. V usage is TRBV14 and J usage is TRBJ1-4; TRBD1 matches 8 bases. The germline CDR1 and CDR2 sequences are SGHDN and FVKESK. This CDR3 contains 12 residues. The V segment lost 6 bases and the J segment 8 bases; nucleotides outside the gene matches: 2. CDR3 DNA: TGTGCCAGCAGTCGACAGGGGGAAAAACTGTTTTTT. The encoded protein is CASSRQGEKLFF.

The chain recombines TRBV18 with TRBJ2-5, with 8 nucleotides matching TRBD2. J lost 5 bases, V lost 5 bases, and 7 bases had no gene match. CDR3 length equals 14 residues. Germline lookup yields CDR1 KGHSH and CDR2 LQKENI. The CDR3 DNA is TGTGCCAGCTCAGCCGGGGGGGCCCTTGAGACCCAGTACTTC. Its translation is CASSAGGALETQYF.

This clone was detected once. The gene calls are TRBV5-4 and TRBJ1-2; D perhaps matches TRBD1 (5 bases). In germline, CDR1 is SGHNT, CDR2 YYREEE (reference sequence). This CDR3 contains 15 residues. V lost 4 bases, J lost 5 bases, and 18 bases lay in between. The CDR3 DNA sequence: TGTGCCAGCAGCGGTACGACGGGGGTAGGGTATGGCTACACCTTC. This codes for CASSGTTGVGYGYTF.

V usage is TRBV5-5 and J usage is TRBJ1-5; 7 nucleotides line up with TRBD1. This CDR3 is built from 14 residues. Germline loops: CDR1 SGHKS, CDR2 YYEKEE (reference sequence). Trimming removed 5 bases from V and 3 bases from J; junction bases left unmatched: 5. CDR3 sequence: CASSWGTVNQPQHF. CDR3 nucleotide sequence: TGTGCCAGCAGTTGGGGGACAGTCAATCAGCCCCAGCATTTT.

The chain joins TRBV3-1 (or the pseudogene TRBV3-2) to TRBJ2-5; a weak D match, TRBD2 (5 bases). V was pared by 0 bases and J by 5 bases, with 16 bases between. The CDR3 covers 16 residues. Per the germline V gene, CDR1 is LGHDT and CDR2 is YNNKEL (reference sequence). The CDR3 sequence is CASSQDMSIGSETQYF. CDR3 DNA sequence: TGTGCCAGCAGCCAAGATATGAGTATAGGGAGCGAGACCCAGTACTTC.

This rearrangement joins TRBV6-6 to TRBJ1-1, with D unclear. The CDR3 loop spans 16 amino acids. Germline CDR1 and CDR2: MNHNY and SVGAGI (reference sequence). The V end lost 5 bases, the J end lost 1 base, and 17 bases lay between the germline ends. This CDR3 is CASSAPLKTSNTEAFF. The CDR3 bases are TGTGCCAGCAGTGCCCCCCTGAAGACTTCGAACACTGAAGCTTTCTTT.

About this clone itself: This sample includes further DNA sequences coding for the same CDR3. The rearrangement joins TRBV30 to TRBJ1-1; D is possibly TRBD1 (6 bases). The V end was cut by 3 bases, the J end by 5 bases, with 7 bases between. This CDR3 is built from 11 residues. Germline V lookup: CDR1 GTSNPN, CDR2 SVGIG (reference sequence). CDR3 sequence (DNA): TGTGCCTGGAGCAGGGGTACTGAAGCTTTCTTT. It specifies CAWSRGTEAFF.

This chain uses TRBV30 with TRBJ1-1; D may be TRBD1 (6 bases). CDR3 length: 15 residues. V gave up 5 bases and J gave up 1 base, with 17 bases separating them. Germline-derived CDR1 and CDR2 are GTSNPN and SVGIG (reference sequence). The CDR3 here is CAWVLGGAQNTEAFF. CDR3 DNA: TGTGCCTGGGTGTTAGGGGGGGCTCAGAACACTGAAGCTTTCTTT.

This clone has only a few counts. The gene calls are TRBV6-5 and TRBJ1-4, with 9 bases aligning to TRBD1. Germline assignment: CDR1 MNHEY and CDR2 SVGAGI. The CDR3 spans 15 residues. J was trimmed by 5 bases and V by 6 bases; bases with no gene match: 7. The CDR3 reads CASRYLTGGNEKLFF. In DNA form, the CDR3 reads TGTGCCAGCAGATACCTGACAGGGGGGAATGAAAAACTGTTTTTT.

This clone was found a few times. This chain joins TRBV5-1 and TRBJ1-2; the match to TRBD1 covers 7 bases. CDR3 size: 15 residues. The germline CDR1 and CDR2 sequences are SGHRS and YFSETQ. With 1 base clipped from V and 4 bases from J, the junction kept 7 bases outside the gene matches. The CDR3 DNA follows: TGCGCCAGCAGCTTGTCGGTCAGGGGGATCTATGGCTACACCTTC. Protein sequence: CASSLSVRGIYGYTF.

The CDR3 protein is CASSEGLAELYEQYF. CDR3 DNA sequence: TGTGCCAGCAGTGAAGGGTTAGCGGAACTCTACGAGCAGTACTTC. V is TRBV6-1 and J is TRBJ2-7, with D possibly TRBD2 on 6 matching bases. Germline CDR1 is MNHNS and CDR2 is SASEGT. The CDR3 covers 15 residues. V gave up 1 base and J gave up 3 bases, with 13 bases separating them.

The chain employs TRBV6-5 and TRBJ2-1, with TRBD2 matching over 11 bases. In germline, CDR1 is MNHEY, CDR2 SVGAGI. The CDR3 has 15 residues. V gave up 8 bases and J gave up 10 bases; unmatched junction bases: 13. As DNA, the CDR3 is TGTGCCAGCGGGGATAGCGGGGGGGCCTTACGAGAGCAGTTCTTC. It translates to CASGDSGGALREQFF.

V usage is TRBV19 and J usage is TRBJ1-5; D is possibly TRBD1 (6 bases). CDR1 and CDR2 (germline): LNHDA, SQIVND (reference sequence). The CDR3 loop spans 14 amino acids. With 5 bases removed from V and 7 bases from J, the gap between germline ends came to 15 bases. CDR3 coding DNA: TGTGCCAGTAGTGGATCAGGGGAAGGGCAGCCCCAGCATTTT. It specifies CASSGSGEGQPQHF.

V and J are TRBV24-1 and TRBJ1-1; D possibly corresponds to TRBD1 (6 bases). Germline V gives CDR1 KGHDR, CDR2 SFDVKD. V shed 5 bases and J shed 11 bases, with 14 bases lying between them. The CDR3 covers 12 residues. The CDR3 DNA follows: TGTGCCACCAGTGGTAATACAGGGTTGGCTTTCTTT. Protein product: CATSGNTGLAFF.

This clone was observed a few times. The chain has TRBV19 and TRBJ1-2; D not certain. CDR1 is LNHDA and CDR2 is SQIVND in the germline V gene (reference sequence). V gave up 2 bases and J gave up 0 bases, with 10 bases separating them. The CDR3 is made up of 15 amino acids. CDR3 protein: CASSIQVTANYGYTF. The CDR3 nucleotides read TGTGCCAGTAGTATACAGGTTACAGCTAACTATGGCTACACCTTC. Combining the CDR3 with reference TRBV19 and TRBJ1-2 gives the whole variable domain DGGITQSPKYLFRKEGQNVTLSCEQNLNHDAMYWYRQDPGQGLRLIYYSQIVNDFQKGDIAEGYSVSREKKESFPLTVTSAQKNPTAFYLCASSIQVTANYGYTFGSGTRLTVV.

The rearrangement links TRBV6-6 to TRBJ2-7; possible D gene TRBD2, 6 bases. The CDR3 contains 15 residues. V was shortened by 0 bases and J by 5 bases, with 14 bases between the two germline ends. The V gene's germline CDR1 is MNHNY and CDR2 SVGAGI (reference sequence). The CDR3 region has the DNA TGTGCCAGCAGTTACTCGATCGGAGGGCGAGACGAGCAGTACGTC. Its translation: CASSYSIGGRDEQYV.

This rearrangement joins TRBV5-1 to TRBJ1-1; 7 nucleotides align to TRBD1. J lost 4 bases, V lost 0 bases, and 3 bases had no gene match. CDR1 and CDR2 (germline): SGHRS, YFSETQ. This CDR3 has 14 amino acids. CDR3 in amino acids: CASSLERGLTEAFF. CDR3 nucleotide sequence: TGCGCCAGCAGCTTGGAGAGGGGGCTCACTGAAGCTTTCTTT. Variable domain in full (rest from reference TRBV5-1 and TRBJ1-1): KAGVTQTPRYLIKTRGQQVTLSCSPISGHRSVSWYQQTPGQGLQFLFEYFSETQRNKGNFPGRFSGRQFSNSRSEMNVSTLELGDSALYLCASSLERGLTEAFFGQGTRLTVV.

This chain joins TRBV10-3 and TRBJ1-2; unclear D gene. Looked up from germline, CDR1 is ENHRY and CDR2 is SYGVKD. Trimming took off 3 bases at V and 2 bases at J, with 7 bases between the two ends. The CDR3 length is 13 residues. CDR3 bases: TGTGCCATCAGTGAAGGCGGGAACTATGGCTACACCTTC. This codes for CAISEGGNYGYTF.

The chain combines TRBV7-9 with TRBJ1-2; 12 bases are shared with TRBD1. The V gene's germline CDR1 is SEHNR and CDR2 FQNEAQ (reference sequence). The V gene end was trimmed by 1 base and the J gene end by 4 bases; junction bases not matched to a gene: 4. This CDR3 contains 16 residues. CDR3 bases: TGTGCCAGCAGCTTAGGAGGGACAGGGGGCGGCTATGGCTACACCTTC. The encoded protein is CASSLGGTGGGYGYTF.

DNA for the CDR3: TGCGCCAGCAGCCTTTCGTGGACAGTCTACGAGCAGTACGTC. Its translation is CASSLSWTVYEQYV. V gene TRBV23-1 combines with J gene TRBJ2-7; possibly TRBD1 for D (6 bases). TRBV23-1 is given ORF status, its function remaining uncertain. The CDR3 is made up of 14 amino acids. V gave up 6 bases and J gave up 3 bases, with 15 bases separating them.

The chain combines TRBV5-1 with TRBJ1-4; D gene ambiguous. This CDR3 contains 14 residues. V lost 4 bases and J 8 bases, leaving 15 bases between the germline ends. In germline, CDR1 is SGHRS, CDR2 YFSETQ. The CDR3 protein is CASSPSERVEKLFF. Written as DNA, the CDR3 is TGCGCCAGCAGCCCCTCCGAACGGGTCGAAAAACTGTTTTTT.

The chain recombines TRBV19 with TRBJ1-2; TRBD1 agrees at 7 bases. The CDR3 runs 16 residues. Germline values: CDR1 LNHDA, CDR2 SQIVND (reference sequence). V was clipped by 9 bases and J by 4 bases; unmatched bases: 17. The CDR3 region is CASGPDRRGLAYGYTF. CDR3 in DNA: TGTGCCAGCGGTCCGGACAGGCGTGGGTTGGCCTATGGCTACACCTTC.

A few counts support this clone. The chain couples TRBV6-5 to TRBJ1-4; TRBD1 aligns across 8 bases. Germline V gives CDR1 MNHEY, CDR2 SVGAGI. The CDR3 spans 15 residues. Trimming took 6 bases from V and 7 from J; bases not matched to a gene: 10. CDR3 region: CASRVLTGEGEKLFF. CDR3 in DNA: TGTGCCAGCAGAGTATTGACAGGGGAAGGTGAAAAACTGTTTTTT.

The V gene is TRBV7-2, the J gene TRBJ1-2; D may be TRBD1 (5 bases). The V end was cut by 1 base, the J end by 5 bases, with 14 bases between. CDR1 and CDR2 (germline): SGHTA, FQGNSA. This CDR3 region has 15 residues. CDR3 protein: CASSLVFGGLYGYTF. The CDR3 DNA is TGTGCCAGCAGCTTAGTTTTTGGGGGGTTGTATGGCTACACCTTC.

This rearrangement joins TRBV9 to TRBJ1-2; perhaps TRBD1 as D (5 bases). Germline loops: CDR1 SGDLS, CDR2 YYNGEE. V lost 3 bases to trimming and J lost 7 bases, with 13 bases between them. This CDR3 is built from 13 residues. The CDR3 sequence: CASSAIVRGGYTF. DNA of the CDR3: TGTGCCAGCAGCGCGATCGTTAGGGGTGGCTACACCTTC. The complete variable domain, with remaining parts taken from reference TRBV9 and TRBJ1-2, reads DSGVTQTPKHLITATGQRVTLRCSPRSGDLSVYWYQQSLDQGLQFLIQYYNGEERAKGNILERFSAQQFPDLHSELNLSSLELGDSALYFCASSAIVRGGYTFGSGTRLTVV.

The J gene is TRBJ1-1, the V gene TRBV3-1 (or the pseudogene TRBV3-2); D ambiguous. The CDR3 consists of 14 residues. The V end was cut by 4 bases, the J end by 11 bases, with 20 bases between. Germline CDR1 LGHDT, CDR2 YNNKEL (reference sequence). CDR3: CASSPGLGSDRAFF. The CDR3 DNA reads TGTGCCAGCAGCCCCGGACTTGGCTCTGATCGGGCTTTCTTT.